The clone carrying this T cell receptor (beta chain) came up a few times. Its specificity is not known. This specimen belongs to a study of spatial heterogeneity in lung cancer. Time point described: sample taken at primary tumor resection. Untreated early-stage non-small cell lung cancer patients, approximately 79 in total, were the donors. Researchers sequenced whole RNA taken from tumor, nontumor lung or frozen PBMC without sorting. This CDR3 spans 14 amino acids. V was shortened by 6 bases and J by 4 bases, with 13 bases between the two germline ends. Germline V gene sequence: CDR1 KGHSH, CDR2 LQKENI. TCRdb ran MiXCR on the 5' RACE reads and lists one entry per CDR3 protein. The repertoire holds 11,000 to 15,000 distinct CDR3 sequences, about 4.8% seen once, with approximately 20% in the top ten. Regarding the study as a whole: Tumor mutation counts were tracked by expanded intratumoral alpha and beta TCR counts.

Specimen: lung tumor tissue, collected at surgery. The receptor was isolated from a female donor with early-stage non-small cell lung cancer. The rearrangement uses TRBV18 and TRBJ1-5, with D possibly TRBD1 on 5 matching bases. CDR3 in amino acids: CASSIDRSNQPQHF. CDR3 nucleotides: TGTGCCAGCTCGATTGACAGATCGAATCAGCCCCAGCATTTT.